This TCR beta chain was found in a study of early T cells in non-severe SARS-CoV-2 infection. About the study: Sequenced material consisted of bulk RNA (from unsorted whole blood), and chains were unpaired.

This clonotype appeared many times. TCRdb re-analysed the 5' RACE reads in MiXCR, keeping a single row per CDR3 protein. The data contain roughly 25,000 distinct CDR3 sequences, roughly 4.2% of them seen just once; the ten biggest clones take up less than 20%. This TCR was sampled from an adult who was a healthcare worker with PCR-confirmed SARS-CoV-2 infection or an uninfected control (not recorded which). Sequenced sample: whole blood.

DNA for the CDR3: TGTGCCAGCAGCTTCACAGGGGATCGTTCGAATGAGCAGTTCTTC. This translates into CASSFTGDRSNEQFF. V gene TRBV7-2 combines with J gene TRBJ2-1; TRBD1 aligns across 7 bases. The CDR3 contains 15 residues. Looked up from germline, CDR1 is SGHTA and CDR2 is FQGNSA. The junction had 9 bases not matched to a gene; V was cut back by 3 bases and J by 7 bases.